This T cell receptor (beta chain) was sequenced in a study of OX40 agonist ivuxolimab in advanced cancers. Findings and caveats of the study: Partial responders treated at 0.1-3.0 mg/kg exhibited clonal expansion among the lowest measured.

The protocol was immunoSEQ multiplex PCR, while the TCRdb copy is restricted to in-frame clones and leaves out a portion. The table shows some 70,000 clones, with approximately 85% occurring only once. Germline V gene sequence: CDR1 WNHNN, CDR2 SYGVQD (reference sequence). V shed 5 bases, J shed 5 bases, and the junction held 9 bases outside the gene matches. The CDR3 loop spans 15 amino acids. For this clone: Its antigen is as yet unknown.

Sequences were derived from CD4+ or CD8+ T cells sorted from blood, sampled in a trial of the OX40 agonist ivuxolimab. The origin of this receptor is an adult with an advanced solid tumor such as melanoma, head and neck, liver or kidney cancer. This rearrangement joins TRBV10-1 to TRBJ2-3; 8 positions match TRBD2. The CDR3 is CASSWQREIGDTQYF. Here the CDR3 DNA reads TGCGCCAGCAGTTGGCAGCGGGAGATCGGAGATACGCAGTATTTT.